The rows below give T cell receptor beta chains drawn from one sample of a study of cytomegalovirus exposure and HLA in healthy donors. The data were produced by immunoSEQ multiplex PCR, yet TCRdb's version contains in-frame clones alone and is incomplete. Of about 43,000 clones in the sample, roughly half were seen once. The sequenced material came from PBMCs. The receptors here all came from a man aged 60 to 69 in good health and CMV-seronegative. CDR3s include the opening cysteine and the closing phenylalanine or tryptophan. A D gene is named only where the DNA matches it firmly. Size tells how often a clone was seen (once, few, many) or the class of an expanded clone, and some rows leave it out.

d_gene: TRBD1
j_gene: TRBJ2-7
abundance: few
v_gene: TRBV5-4
CDR3aa: CASSRSLAGGVASYEQYF
CDR3nt: TGTGCCAGCAGCCGGAGTTTGGCAGGGGGCGTTGCATCCTACGAGCAGTACTTC

d_gene: -
j_gene: TRBJ2-7
abundance: -
v_gene: TRBV7-6
CDR3aa: CASSLMRSSYEQYF
CDR3nt: TGTGCCAGCAGCTTAATGCGGAGCTCCTACGAGCAGTACTTC

d_gene: -
j_gene: TRBJ2-7
abundance: -
v_gene: TRBV5-4
CDR3aa: CASSSPVQGSSEQYF
CDR3nt: TGTGCCAGCAGCTCGCCCGTACAGGGATCGAGCGAGCAGTACTTC

d_gene: -
j_gene: TRBJ2-5
abundance: -
v_gene: TRBV15
CDR3aa: CATSITGSRETQYF
CDR3nt: TGTGCCACCAGCATAACAGGGAGTCGGGAGACCCAGTACTTC

d_gene: -
j_gene: TRBJ2-1
abundance: once
v_gene: TRBV30
CDR3aa: CAWRGASTLFF
CDR3nt: TGTGCCTGGAGAGGAGCTAGTACGCTGTTCTTC

d_gene: TRBD1
j_gene: TRBJ2-2
abundance: -
v_gene: TRBV29-1
CDR3aa: CSADRANTGELFF
CDR3nt: TGCAGCGCTGACAGGGCGAACACCGGGGAGCTGTTTTTT

d_gene: -
j_gene: TRBJ2-5
abundance: -
v_gene: TRBV7-2
CDR3aa: CASSFGSFGETQYF
CDR3nt: TGTGCCAGCAGCTTCGGAAGCTTCGGGGAGACCCAGTACTTC

d_gene: -
j_gene: TRBJ2-2
abundance: -
v_gene: TRBV2
CDR3aa: CASKTGLVRDTGELFF
CDR3nt: TGTGCCAGCAAAACAGGGTTAGTTCGAGACACCGGGGAGCTGTTTTTT

d_gene: -
j_gene: TRBJ1-4
abundance: -
v_gene: TRBV4-1
CDR3aa: CASSPGQNEKLFF
CDR3nt: TGCGCCAGCAGCCCCGGACAGAATGAAAAACTGTTTTTT

d_gene: -
j_gene: TRBJ2-7
abundance: -
v_gene: TRBV7-2
CDR3aa: CASSLAVNRAAYEQYF
CDR3nt: TGTGCCAGCAGCTTAGCGGTTAACAGGGCAGCCTACGAGCAGTACTTC

d_gene: TRBD1
j_gene: TRBJ1-2
abundance: -
v_gene: TRBV6-5
CDR3aa: CASSPTGVYGYTF
CDR3nt: TGTGCCAGCAGTCCTACAGGGGTGTATGGCTACACCTTC

d_gene: -
j_gene: TRBJ1-2
abundance: -
v_gene: TRBV30
CDR3aa: CAWSVPEGFTGYTF
CDR3nt: TGTGCCTGGAGTGTACCGGAGGGGTTTACTGGCTACACCTTC

d_gene: TRBD1
j_gene: TRBJ2-7
abundance: few
v_gene: TRBV30
CDR3aa: CAGDRVYEQYF
CDR3nt: TGCGCCGGGGACAGGGTCTACGAGCAGTACTTC

d_gene: TRBD1
j_gene: TRBJ1-3
abundance: -
v_gene: TRBV7-9
CDR3aa: CASSLATGAGNTIYF
CDR3nt: TGTGCCAGCAGCTTAGCGACAGGGGCTGGAAACACCATATATTTT

d_gene: TRBD1
j_gene: TRBJ2-3
abundance: once
v_gene: TRBV9
CDR3aa: CASTTTGGLTDTQYF
CDR3nt: TGTGCCAGCACAACCACAGGGGGCCTCACAGATACGCAGTATTTT

d_gene: -
j_gene: TRBJ2-5
abundance: few
v_gene: TRBV30
CDR3aa: CAWSERGMGETQYF
CDR3nt: TGTGCCTGGAGTGAGCGCGGGATGGGGGAGACCCAGTACTTC

d_gene: -
j_gene: TRBJ2-1
abundance: few
v_gene: TRBV25-1
CDR3aa: CASKNRGDYEQFF
CDR3nt: TGTGCCAGCAAGAACCGCGGGGATTATGAGCAGTTCTTC

d_gene: TRBD1
j_gene: TRBJ1-1
abundance: -
v_gene: TRBV2
CDR3aa: CASSEALGQRNTEAFF
CDR3nt: TGTGCCAGCAGTGAAGCGCTGGGACAGCGGAACACTGAAGCTTTCTTT

d_gene: -
j_gene: TRBJ1-2
abundance: -
v_gene: TRBV5-4
CDR3aa: CASSLVAESGYTF
CDR3nt: TGTGCCAGCAGCTTGGTGGCAGAATCTGGCTACACCTTC

d_gene: -
j_gene: TRBJ2-7
abundance: -
v_gene: TRBV14
CDR3aa: CASSQGRDRLYEQYF
CDR3nt: TGTGCCAGCAGCCAAGGTCGAGACAGGCTCTACGAGCAGTACTTC

d_gene: -
j_gene: TRBJ1-1
abundance: few
v_gene: TRBV9
CDR3aa: CASSVAGTEAFF
CDR3nt: TGTGCCAGCAGCGTAGCAGGGACAGAAGCTTTCTTT

d_gene: -
j_gene: TRBJ2-3
abundance: -
v_gene: TRBV5-1
CDR3aa: CASSLTLERPITDTQYF
CDR3nt: TGCGCCAGCAGCTTGACGCTAGAACGCCCTATCACAGATACGCAGTATTTT

d_gene: -
j_gene: TRBJ2-1
abundance: -
v_gene: TRBV27
CDR3aa: CASSLGPELQGWSYNEQFF
CDR3nt: TGTGCCAGCAGTTTGGGGCCCGAATTACAGGGTTGGTCCTACAATGAGCAGTTCTTC

d_gene: TRBD2
j_gene: TRBJ2-3
abundance: -
v_gene: TRBV4-1
CDR3aa: CATRSGGGHTDTQYF
CDR3nt: TGCGCCACTAGAAGCGGGGGAGGGCACACAGATACGCAGTATTTT

d_gene: TRBD1
j_gene: TRBJ1-5
abundance: once
v_gene: TRBV6-1
CDR3aa: CASRSGTGGHQPQHF
CDR3nt: TGTGCCAGCAGGTCCGGGACAGGGGGCCATCAGCCCCAGCATTTT

d_gene: -
j_gene: TRBJ2-3
abundance: -
v_gene: TRBV29-1
CDR3aa: CSVEDAASNTQYF
CDR3nt: TGCAGCGTTGAAGATGCCGCGAGCAATACGCAGTATTTT

d_gene: TRBD1
j_gene: TRBJ1-5
abundance: few
v_gene: TRBV7-2
CDR3aa: CASSFKQGTGQPQHF
CDR3nt: TGTGCCAGCAGCTTTAAACAGGGGACAGGCCAGCCCCAGCATTTT

d_gene: TRBD1
j_gene: TRBJ2-7
abundance: once
v_gene: TRBV6-6
CDR3aa: CASKGQASYEQYF
CDR3nt: TGTGCCAGCAAAGGACAGGCCTCCTACGAGCAGTACTTC

d_gene: TRBD1
j_gene: TRBJ2-5
abundance: -
v_gene: TRBV9
CDR3aa: CASSSTGGGGTQYF
CDR3nt: TGTGCCAGCAGCTCCACAGGGGGCGGGGGGACCCAGTACTTC

d_gene: -
j_gene: TRBJ1-5
abundance: -
v_gene: TRBV29-1
CDR3aa: CSVGQSNQPQHF
CDR3nt: TGCAGCGTTGGGCAAAGCAATCAGCCCCAGCATTTT

d_gene: -
j_gene: TRBJ2-2
abundance: -
v_gene: TRBV28
CDR3aa: CASSLLEPTGELFF
CDR3nt: TGTGCCAGCAGTTTACTAGAACCAACCGGGGAGCTGTTTTTT

d_gene: -
j_gene: TRBJ2-3
abundance: -
v_gene: TRBV29-1
CDR3aa: CSVEGHPGQGGTDTQYF
CDR3nt: TGCAGCGTTGAAGGTCACCCGGGTCAAGGTGGCACAGATACGCAGTATTTT

d_gene: TRBD1
j_gene: TRBJ1-2
abundance: -
v_gene: TRBV29-1
CDR3aa: CSIPGTGDTF
CDR3nt: TGCAGTATACCAGGGACAGGGGACACCTTC

d_gene: TRBD1
j_gene: TRBJ2-4
abundance: -
v_gene: TRBV19
CDR3aa: CATEATGGNIQYF
CDR3nt: TGTGCCACGGAAGCTACAGGGGGCAACATTCAGTACTTC

d_gene: -
j_gene: TRBJ2-2
abundance: -
v_gene: TRBV5-4
CDR3aa: CASSEQGSGELFF
CDR3nt: TGTGCCAGCAGCGAACAGGGCTCCGGGGAGCTGTTTTTT

d_gene: -
j_gene: TRBJ2-7
abundance: -
v_gene: TRBV6-5
CDR3aa: CASERFETGEQYF
CDR3nt: TGTGCCAGCGAGAGATTCGAAACGGGGGAGCAGTACTTC

d_gene: -
j_gene: TRBJ1-3
abundance: few
v_gene: TRBV6-6
CDR3aa: CASTLAGTIYF
CDR3nt: TGTGCCAGCACCCTGGCGGGCACCATATATTTT

d_gene: -
j_gene: TRBJ2-5
abundance: -
v_gene: TRBV18
CDR3aa: CASSLSLTLEETQYF
CDR3nt: TGTGCCAGCTCACTGTCGCTCACTTTGGAAGAGACCCAGTACTTC

d_gene: TRBD1
j_gene: TRBJ1-5
abundance: -
v_gene: TRBV4-3
CDR3aa: CASSQDRRQGDNQPQHF
CDR3nt: TGCGCCAGCAGCCAAGATAGGAGACAGGGTGACAATCAGCCCCAGCATTTT

d_gene: TRBD1
j_gene: TRBJ1-1
abundance: few
v_gene: TRBV5-1
CDR3aa: CASSADRGRGAFF
CDR3nt: TGCGCCAGCAGCGCCGACAGGGGGCGCGGTGCTTTCTTT

d_gene: -
j_gene: TRBJ2-5
abundance: few
v_gene: TRBV7-9
CDR3aa: CASSLRAGGETQYF
CDR3nt: TGTGCCAGCAGCCTTCGAGCCGGGGGAGAGACCCAGTACTTC

d_gene: TRBD2
j_gene: TRBJ2-1
abundance: -
v_gene: TRBV28
CDR3aa: CASSLGLAGALSFF
CDR3nt: TGTGCCAGCAGTTTGGGACTAGCGGGAGCACTTTCCTTCTTC

d_gene: -
j_gene: TRBJ2-3
abundance: -
v_gene: TRBV5-1
CDR3aa: CASSLEGGEDTQYF
CDR3nt: TGCGCCAGCAGCTTGGAAGGGGGTGAAGATACGCAGTATTTT

d_gene: TRBD2
j_gene: TRBJ2-1
abundance: -
v_gene: TRBV5-1
CDR3aa: CASSFDSGSPSSEQFF
CDR3nt: TGCGCCAGCAGCTTCGATAGCGGGTCCCCTTCTAGTGAGCAGTTCTTC

d_gene: -
j_gene: TRBJ2-7
abundance: -
v_gene: TRBV7-6
CDR3aa: CASSPGQLSYEQYF
CDR3nt: TGTGCCAGCAGCCCCGGACAGCTCTCCTACGAGCAGTACTTC